This TCR beta chain was sequenced during a study of neurological immune-mediated disorders. The CDR3 is 12 amino acids. Germline assignment: CDR1 DFQATT and CDR2 SNEGSKA (reference sequence). V was clipped by 6 bases and J by 6 bases, with 12 bases between them. TCRdb re-analysed the 5' RACE reads in MiXCR, keeping a single row per CDR3 protein. This table holds 66,000 or so distinct CDR3 sequences, 3.5% to 5.5% found once. This clonotype was picked up many times. Sample: PBMCs. The rearrangement uses TRBV20-1 and TRBJ2-1; either TRBD1 or TRBD2 may supply D (5 bases each). This receptor was identified in a man aged 30 to 39 with multiple sclerosis. CDR3 nucleotides: TGCAGTGCCCTGGGGGACCGCAATGAGCAGTTCTTC. Translating it yields CSALGDRNEQFF.